Described below is a single T cell receptor (beta chain) sequence and its context. The entry originates in a study of beta chain features in type 1 diabetes. The isolated RNA, all of it, was reverse transcribed, so expressed TCRB transcripts were what got sequenced. Some clones are missing from TCRdb's copy, which holds only in-frame ones; the method was immunoSEQ multiplex PCR. The table has around 430,000 clones, approximately 31% seen once. The CDR3 contains 14 residues. Germline loops: CDR1 MGHRA, CDR2 YSYEKL. V lost 4 bases to trimming and J lost 0 bases, with 9 bases between them. This TCR derives from a man between 18 and 29 years old in good health. The specimen sequenced was naive CD4+ T cells from blood. The chain joins TRBV4-1 to TRBJ1-1; the D is unclear. In DNA form, the CDR3 reads TGCGCCAGCAGCCCGTACAGCATGAACACTGAAGCTTTCTTT. The encoded protein is CASSPYSMNTEAFF.